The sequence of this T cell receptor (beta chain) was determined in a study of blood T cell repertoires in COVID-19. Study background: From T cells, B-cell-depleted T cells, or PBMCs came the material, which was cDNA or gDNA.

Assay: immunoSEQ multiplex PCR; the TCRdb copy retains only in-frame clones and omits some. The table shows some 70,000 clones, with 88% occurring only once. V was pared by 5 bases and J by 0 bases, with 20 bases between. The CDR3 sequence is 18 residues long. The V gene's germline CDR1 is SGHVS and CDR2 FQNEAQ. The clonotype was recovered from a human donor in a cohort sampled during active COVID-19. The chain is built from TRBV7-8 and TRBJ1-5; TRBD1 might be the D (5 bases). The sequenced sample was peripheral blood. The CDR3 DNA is TGTGCCAGCAGCGGAGCCCGATGGAGGGGTCCTAGCAATCAGCCCCAGCATTTT. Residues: CASSGARWRGPSNQPQHF.